Shown below are 22 T cell receptor beta chains from a single sample sequenced in a study of blood T cell repertoires in COVID-19. The method was immunoSEQ multiplex PCR; TCRdb's version includes in-frame clones alone and lacks a portion of them. The sample lists 120,000 or so clones, around 76% occurring once. The source material was peripheral blood. The receptors were gathered from a woman of 80 years or more with acute or convalescent COVID-19.

This chain joins TRBV7-3 and TRBJ1-2, with TRBD1 matching 10 bases. The CDR3 has 15 residues. Germline V gene data show CDR1 as SGHTA and CDR2 as FQGTGA. Trimming took 5 bases from V and 4 from J; bases not matched to a gene: 7. The chain's CDR3 is CASSPGQGEAYGYTF. The CDR3 region has the DNA TGTGCCAGCAGCCCCGGACAGGGGGAAGCCTATGGCTACACCTTC.

The chain links TRBV5-6 to TRBJ1-3; D not certain. There are 15 residues in the CDR3. Germline CDR1 SGHDT, CDR2 YYEEEE. V was shortened by 5 bases and J by 1 base, with 13 bases between the two germline ends. CDR3 sequence (DNA): TGTGCCAGCAGGCTCCTAGGATCATCTGGAAACACCATATATTTT. Translating gives CASRLLGSSGNTIYF.

In DNA, the CDR3 is TGTGCCAGCAGCTTGGCGGACAGGGGGGCCTACGAGCAGTACTTC. This gives the protein CASSLADRGAYEQYF. The chain links TRBV5-4 to TRBJ2-7, with 10 bases identical to TRBD1. V shed 0 bases and J 2 bases; nucleotides not matched to a gene: 2. In germline, CDR1 is SGHNT, CDR2 YYREEE (reference sequence). This CDR3 has 15 residues.

V gene TRBV19 combines with J gene TRBJ2-1, with 9 nucleotides matching TRBD2. This CDR3 has 15 residues. The V gene's germline CDR1 is LNHDA and CDR2 SQIVND (reference sequence). V lost 3 bases, J lost 2 bases, and 2 bases stayed unmatched. The CDR3 region has the DNA TGTGCCAGTAGTATCCCTAGCGGGGCCTACAATGAGCAGTTCTTC. Amino acid sequence: CASSIPSGAYNEQFF.

This sequence joins TRBV6-5 and TRBJ1-2; 7 bases agree with TRBD1. Germline lookup yields CDR1 MNHEY and CDR2 SVGAGI. This CDR3 is 13 amino acids long. J was trimmed by 5 bases and V by 10 bases; bases with no gene match: 10. Here the CDR3 DNA reads TGTGCCACCGAGACAGGGCCCCTTTATGGCTACACCTTC. As protein: CATETGPLYGYTF.

J is TRBJ2-2 and V is TRBV7-2; D perhaps matches TRBD2 (6 bases). The CDR3 sequence is 15 residues long. V lost 3 bases to trimming and J lost 5 bases, with 13 bases between them. Per the germline V gene, CDR1 is SGHTA and CDR2 is FQGNSA. The CDR3 loop reads CASSLGLRSTGELFF. The CDR3 nucleotides read TGTGCCAGCAGCTTGGGACTCCGGAGTACCGGGGAGCTGTTTTTT. Variable domain in full (rest from reference TRBV7-2 and TRBJ2-2): GAGVSQSPSNKVTEKGKDVELRCDPISGHTALYWYRQSLGQGLEFLIYFQGNSAPDKSGLPSDRFSAERTGGSVSTLTIQRTQQEDSAVYLCASSLGLRSTGELFFGEGSRLTVL.

The gene calls are TRBV5-1 and TRBJ1-1, with 8 nucleotides matching TRBD1. Germline CDR1 SGHRS, CDR2 YFSETQ. The CDR3 has 17 amino acids. V was clipped by 0 bases and J by 4 bases; unmatched bases: 11. The CDR3 nucleotides are TGCGCCAGCAGCTTGGGGGCCAGGGGGCTGAGAGGCACTGAAGCTTTCTTT. As protein: CASSLGARGLRGTEAFF.

This chain connects TRBV4-1 to TRBJ1-1; a possible D gene is TRBD1 (6 bases). Germline V CDR1 and CDR2: MGHRA, YSYEKL. The CDR3 runs 16 residues. V lost 1 base to trimming and J lost 5 bases, with 17 bases between them. CDR3 residues: CASSQGGRGGRTEAFF. The CDR3 coding sequence is TGCGCCAGCAGCCAAGGTGGGCGGGGGGGCAGGACTGAAGCTTTCTTT.

The chain is built from TRBV18 and TRBJ1-2; 7 bases match TRBD1. V lost 3 bases and J lost 3; bases outside the gene matches: 7. This CDR3 has 15 amino acids. Germline V lookup: CDR1 KGHSH, CDR2 LQKENI. The CDR3 DNA reads as TGTGCCAGCTCACCCCGACAGGGAGTATACTATGGCTACACCTTC. Translation: CASSPRQGVYYGYTF.

The V gene is TRBV7-2, the J gene TRBJ2-1, with D perhaps matching TRBD2 (5 bases). Germline CDR1 is SGHTA and CDR2 is FQGNSA. Trimming took 1 base from V and 8 from J, leaving 9 bases between them. The CDR3 is made up of 13 amino acids. CDR3 bases: TGTGCCAGCAGCTTAGGGAGGTGGGATGAGCAGTTCTTC. It translates to CASSLGRWDEQFF.

The DNA of the CDR3 is TGTGCCAGCAGGATCTACTCGTCTAGCAATCAGCCCCAGCATTTT. As protein: CASRIYSSSNQPQHF. This chain joins TRBV2 and TRBJ1-5; D not certain. With 6 bases removed from V and 0 bases from J, the gap between germline ends came to 12 bases. The CDR3 consists of 15 residues. CDR1 SNHLY and CDR2 FYNNEI come from the germline V gene.

This sequence joins TRBV11-2 and TRBJ2-7; the match to TRBD2 covers 10 bases. The CDR3 loop spans 18 amino acids. The germline V gene encodes CDR1 SGHAT and CDR2 FQNNGV. After removal of 1 base from V and 1 base from J, the junction contained 10 bases not matched to a gene. CDR3 sequence (DNA): TGTGCCAGCAGCTTAGTGACTAGCGGGTCATCGGGATCCTACGAGCAGTACTTC. This gives the protein CASSLVTSGSSGSYEQYF.

The chain links TRBV18 to TRBJ2-3, with 14 positions matching TRBD2. This CDR3 has 17 residues. In germline, CDR1 is KGHSH, CDR2 LQKENI. V was pared by 8 bases and J by 2 bases, with 9 bases of the junction left unmatched. The CDR3 protein is CASTRTSGRLITDTQYF. The CDR3 DNA reads as TGTGCCAGCACACGGACTAGCGGGAGGCTGATCACAGATACGCAGTATTTT. Based on the CDR3 plus reference TRBV18 and TRBJ2-3, the full variable domain is NAGVMQNPRHLVRRRGQEARLRCSPMKGHSHVYWYRQLPEEGLKFMVYLQKENIIDESGMPKERFSAEFPKEGPSILRIQQVVRGDSAAYFCASTRTSGRLITDTQYFGPGTRLTVL.

The V gene is TRBV29-1, the J gene TRBJ1-5; D not certain. CDR3 length: 13 amino acids. The ends were cut back, 5 bases at V and 4 bases at J, with 12 bases in the middle. The germline V gene encodes CDR1 SQVTM and CDR2 ANQGSEA. Here the CDR3 DNA reads TGCAGCGTTCGAGAGGCGAATAATCAGCCCCAGCATTTT. Its translation: CSVREANNQPQHF.

The chain combines TRBV19 with TRBJ2-2; 7 nucleotides align to TRBD1. Germline V gene lookup returns CDR1 LNHDA and CDR2 SQIVND (reference sequence). V shed 7 bases, J shed 4 bases, and the junction held 9 bases outside the gene matches. This CDR3 is 15 amino acids long. CDR3 sequence: CASTTGDLSTGELFF. CDR3 sequence (DNA): TGTGCCAGTACCACAGGGGATTTGTCCACCGGGGAGCTGTTTTTT.

This clone has only one observation. The rearrangement links TRBV10-3 to TRBJ1-3; 8 bases line up with TRBD1. V shed 4 bases, J shed 1 base, and the junction held 0 bases outside the gene matches. Germline-derived CDR1 and CDR2 are ENHRY and SYGVKD. This CDR3 region has 14 residues. CDR3 coding DNA: TGTGCCATCAGTGGGACAGGGTCTGGAAACACCATATATTTT. It specifies CAISGTGSGNTIYF.

This chain links TRBV6-5 with TRBJ2-1, with a tentative D call TRBD1 (6 bases). Germline CDR1 and CDR2: MNHEY and SVGAGI. CDR3 length: 16 amino acids. Trimming shortened V by 4 bases and J by 4 bases, and 17 bases separated the two germline ends. CDR3 DNA sequence: TGTGCCAGCAGTTTAAGAGGACAGCGGCCTTACAATGAGCAGTTCTTC. Protein sequence: CASSLRGQRPYNEQFF.

This chain links TRBV5-1 with TRBJ2-7, with 8 bases matching TRBD1. Germline V gene sequence: CDR1 SGHRS, CDR2 YFSETQ. Trimming removed 5 bases from V and 2 bases from J; junction bases left unmatched: 6. The CDR3 is 14 amino acids. Here the CDR3 DNA reads TGCGCCAGCAGGCAGCCGGGACAGGCCTACGAGCAGTACTTC. This codes for CASRQPGQAYEQYF.

Here the CDR3 reads CASSDNFGTGTKAFF. CDR3 in DNA: TGCGCCAGCAGCGACAATTTCGGGACAGGTACTAAAGCTTTCTTT. This sequence joins TRBV5-1 and TRBJ1-1; 8 nucleotides agree with TRBD1. CDR1 and CDR2 from the germline V gene are SGHRS and YFSETQ. The trim removed 4 bases at V and 9 bases at J, leaving 14 bases unmatched. The CDR3 spans 15 residues.

The CDR3 protein is CASSLARQGTSTEAFF. In DNA form, the CDR3 reads TGTGCCAGCAGCTTAGCCCGACAGGGTACGAGCACTGAAGCTTTCTTT. This rearrangement joins TRBV13 to TRBJ1-1; TRBD1 matches 7 bases. The germline gives CDR1 PRHDT, CDR2 FYEKMQ (reference sequence). V was pared by 1 base and J by 4 bases, with 9 bases of the junction left unmatched. CDR3 length: 16 amino acids.

This rearrangement joins TRBV20-1 to TRBJ2-2; 7 bases fit TRBD2. The V segment lost 3 bases and the J segment 5 bases; nucleotides outside the gene matches: 12. The germline CDR1 and CDR2 sequences are DFQATT and SNEGSKA (reference sequence). This CDR3 contains 16 residues. The CDR3 region has the DNA TGCAGTGCTAGTCCCTCTGGGGGGGTAGGGACCGGGGAGCTGTTTTTT. This translates into CSASPSGGVGTGELFF.

The chain employs TRBV19 and TRBJ2-7, with D perhaps TRBD1 (6 bases). V was clipped by 6 bases and J by 0 bases, with 12 bases between them. The germline V gene has CDR1 LNHDA and CDR2 SQIVND (reference sequence). The CDR3 length is 14 residues. The chain's CDR3 is CASRLGTTSYEQYF. DNA for the CDR3: TGTGCCAGTAGGCTCGGGACAACCTCCTACGAGCAGTACTTC.